These 23 T cell receptor beta chains originate from one sample sequenced in a study of cytomegalovirus exposure and HLA in healthy donors. The PCR employed 60 Vbeta primers together with 13 Jbeta primers. Sequencing was performed with immunoSEQ multiplex PCR; in TCRdb, only in-frame clones are kept and a portion is missing. The data show roughly 130,000 clones, 79% seen once. The material sequenced was PBMCs. Receptor source: a man aged 18 to 30 in good health and CMV-seronegative.

The chain carries TRBV6-5 and TRBJ1-4; the D gene is possibly TRBD1 (6 bases). The CDR3 consists of 15 residues. Germline V gene lookup returns CDR1 MNHEY and CDR2 SVGAGI. V lost 7 bases to trimming and J lost 7 bases, with 19 bases between them. The DNA of the CDR3 is TGTGCCAGCAAAACCCGGGACACCAGGGGTGAAAAACTGTTTTTT. Translated: CASKTRDTRGEKLFF.

In regard to this clone: Other DNA sequences in this sample translate to the same CDR3. The J gene is TRBJ2-3, the V gene TRBV7-2, with 9 bases matching TRBD2. Germline CDR1 reads SGHTA; CDR2 reads FQGNSA. This CDR3 has 14 amino acids. The trim removed 6 bases at V and 6 bases at J, leaving 7 bases unmatched. DNA of the CDR3: TGTGCCAGCAGTTCTAGCGGGGCGGGGGATACGCAGTATTTT. Encoded protein: CASSSSGAGDTQYF. Full variable domain (outside the CDR3, taken from reference TRBV7-2 and TRBJ2-3): GAGVSQSPSNKVTEKGKDVELRCDPISGHTALYWYRQSLGQGLEFLIYFQGNSAPDKSGLPSDRFSAERTGGSVSTLTIQRTQQEDSAVYLCASSSSGAGDTQYFGPGTRLTVL.

The rearrangement uses TRBV28 and TRBJ1-2; no definite D call. The CDR3 contains 14 residues. Trimming stripped 2 bases from V and 8 bases from J, with 15 bases between. The germline CDR1 and CDR2 sequences are MDHEN and SYDVKM. CDR3: CASSLPLSLRGYTF. The CDR3 DNA sequence: TGTGCCAGCAGTTTACCCTTAAGCCTCCGCGGCTACACCTTC.

The V call is TRBV10-3, the J call TRBJ2-6, with TRBD1 as a possible D gene (6 bases). This CDR3 comprises 17 residues. Between the trimmed V and J ends, which lost 5 bases and 4 bases, there was a span of 18 bases. CDR1 is ENHRY and CDR2 is SYGVKD in the germline V gene. CDR3 in amino acids: CAISKGTSGAGANVLTF. The CDR3 DNA reads TGTGCCATCAGTAAAGGGACAAGTGGTGCGGGGGCCAACGTCCTGACTTTC.

Here the CDR3 reads CASSIGYFGGKGEPQHF. The CDR3 nucleotides are TGTGCCAGTAGTATAGGTTATTTTGGCGGGAAAGGTGAGCCCCAGCATTTT. This chain uses TRBV19 with TRBJ1-5; D gene ambiguous. The CDR3 is made up of 17 amino acids. CDR1 LNHDA and CDR2 SQIVND come from the germline V gene (reference sequence). Trimming pared 1 base from V and 8 bases from J, leaving 21 bases between.

A few counts support this clone. This chain joins TRBV7-2 and TRBJ1-1; 9 nucleotides match TRBD1. Looked up from germline, CDR1 is SGHTA and CDR2 is FQGNSA. This CDR3 region has 14 residues. The junction had 3 bases not matched to a gene; V was cut back by 4 bases and J by 3 bases. CDR3 sequence: CASSSGQGHTEAFF. CDR3 in DNA: TGTGCCAGCAGCTCGGGACAGGGCCACACTGAAGCTTTCTTT. Full variable domain (rest looked up from reference TRBV7-2 and TRBJ1-1): GAGVSQSPSNKVTEKGKDVELRCDPISGHTALYWYRQSLGQGLEFLIYFQGNSAPDKSGLPSDRFSAERTGGSVSTLTIQRTQQEDSAVYLCASSSGQGHTEAFFGQGTRLTVV.

The chain joins TRBV5-1 to TRBJ2-7; D is unclear. Looked up from germline, CDR1 is SGHRS and CDR2 is YFSETQ. The CDR3 covers 13 residues. V lost 0 bases, J lost 3 bases, and 7 bases lay in between. The CDR3 loop reads CASSLVSSYEQYF. The CDR3 bases are TGCGCCAGCAGCTTGGTATCTAGCTACGAGCAGTACTTC.

The rearrangement uses TRBV9 and TRBJ2-1; TRBD1 matches at 9 bases. The germline gives CDR1 SGDLS, CDR2 YYNGEE. There are 17 residues in the CDR3. V lost 3 bases and J lost 0; bases outside the gene matches: 7. In nucleotides, the CDR3 is TGTGCCAGCAGCGGGGCCCGGACAGGGGTCTCCTACAATGAGCAGTTCTTC. It yields the protein CASSGARTGVSYNEQFF.

The chain carries TRBV19 and TRBJ1-5; maybe TRBD1 (5 bases). Germline V lookup: CDR1 LNHDA, CDR2 SQIVND (reference sequence). The CDR3 contains 15 residues. V shed 4 bases and J shed 0 bases, with 10 bases lying between them. CDR3 sequence reads: CASSKGLLSNQPQHF. DNA for the CDR3: TGTGCCAGTAGTAAGGGACTGCTTAGCAATCAGCCCCAGCATTTT.

The chain links TRBV15 to TRBJ2-7; a possible D gene is TRBD1 (6 bases). V was clipped by 1 base and J by 6 bases, with 25 bases between them. Germline loops: CDR1 LNHNV, CDR2 YYDKDF (reference sequence). CDR3 length: 18 residues. CDR3 region: CATSRVVGASGFSLEQYF. For the CDR3, the DNA is TGTGCCACCAGCAGAGTTGTGGGGGCATCAGGCTTTTCGCTCGAGCAGTACTTC.

The V call is TRBV7-8, the J call TRBJ2-1, with TRBD2 identical over 13 bases. In germline, CDR1 is SGHVS, CDR2 FQNEAQ. The CDR3 has 16 residues. J gave up 6 bases and V 4 bases, and 6 bases lay outside the gene matches. CDR3 nucleotides: TGTGCCAGCAGCTACACACTAGCGGGGGGGCGCAATGAGCAGTTCTTC. This codes for CASSYTLAGGRNEQFF.

The table lists this clone with a few counts. The chain carries TRBV11-2 and TRBJ1-1; D is possibly TRBD1 (5 bases). Trimming cost V 2 bases and J 9 bases, with 19 bases left between them. Germline CDR1 is SGHAT and CDR2 is FQNNGV. The CDR3 sequence is 15 residues long. CDR3 bases: TGTGCCAGCAGCTTAATCTCCCCCGGGGGTGGTAAAGCTTTCTTT. Its translation is CASSLISPGGGKAFF.

This clone was seen once. The genes are TRBV6-4 and TRBJ1-1, with 7 nucleotides matching TRBD1. J lost 0 bases, V lost 5 bases, and 12 bases had no gene match. CDR3 length equals 17 residues. Germline-derived CDR1 and CDR2 are MRHNA and SNTAGT. The CDR3 DNA reads as TGTGCCAGCAGTCAGGGGGGCCAGGGATGCTTGAACACTGAAGCTTTCTTT. Its translation: CASSQGGQGCLNTEAFF.

Note on this clone: This sample includes further DNA sequences coding for the same CDR3. The J gene is TRBJ2-7, the V gene TRBV6-5; D is unresolved. The CDR3 has 14 residues. CDR1 and CDR2 from the germline V gene are MNHEY and SVGAGI. The V end lost 0 bases, the J end lost 1 base, and 7 bases lay between the germline ends. Here the CDR3 reads CASSYSGSSYEQYF. CDR3 bases: TGTGCCAGCAGTTACTCGGGCAGTTCCTACGAGCAGTACTTC.

The chain uses TRBV19 and TRBJ1-2; a possible D gene is TRBD1 (5 bases). The V gene lost 3 bases and the J gene lost 6 bases, with 17 bases spanning the gap. The CDR3 covers 15 residues. The germline gives CDR1 LNHDA, CDR2 SQIVND (reference sequence). CDR3 DNA sequence: TGTGCCAGTAGTATGATCGGGTCCGGGGGAAATGGCTACACCTTC. Its protein is CASSMIGSGGNGYTF. The whole variable domain, filled in from reference TRBV19 and TRBJ1-2, reads DGGITQSPKYLFRKEGQNVTLSCEQNLNHDAMYWYRQDPGQGLRLIYYSQIVNDFQKGDIAEGYSVSREKKESFPLTVTSAQKNPTAFYLCASSMIGSGGNGYTFGSGTRLTVV.

The chain joins TRBV7-2 to TRBJ1-6; TRBD1 might be the D (5 bases). Germline CDR1 is SGHTA and CDR2 is FQGNSA. Trimming pared 5 bases from V and 8 bases from J, leaving 16 bases between. This CDR3 is built from 15 residues. The CDR3, as DNA: TGTGCCAGCAGCCCCCAGACAGCGCTTTATTCACCCCTCCACTTT. Its translation: CASSPQTALYSPLHF.

This chain joins TRBV19 and TRBJ2-7, with 8 bases matching TRBD1. CDR3 size: 13 residues. Looked up from germline, CDR1 is LNHDA and CDR2 is SQIVND (reference sequence). J was trimmed by 4 bases and V by 7 bases; bases with no gene match: 6. This CDR3 is CASKGRGLYEQYF. CDR3 nucleotides: TGTGCCAGTAAAGGCAGGGGGCTTTACGAGCAGTACTTC.

The rearrangement joins TRBV19 to TRBJ1-2; perhaps TRBD1 as D (6 bases). The V gene's germline CDR1 is LNHDA and CDR2 SQIVND (reference sequence). V was trimmed by 5 bases and J by 8 bases, leaving 15 bases between them. The CDR3 extends over 13 amino acids. DNA of the CDR3: TGTGCCAGTAGTGTTGGGGGGGCGAGCGGCTACACCTTC. Translating it yields CASSVGGASGYTF. The full variable domain, completed using reference TRBV19 and TRBJ1-2, is DGGITQSPKYLFRKEGQNVTLSCEQNLNHDAMYWYRQDPGQGLRLIYYSQIVNDFQKGDIAEGYSVSREKKESFPLTVTSAQKNPTAFYLCASSVGGASGYTFGSGTRLTVV.

The chain is built from TRBV6-5 and TRBJ2-7; D remains unclear. CDR3 length: 14 amino acids. The V gene's germline CDR1 is MNHEY and CDR2 SVGAGI. The ends were cut back, 7 bases at V and 1 base at J, with 14 bases in the middle. In nucleotides, the CDR3 is TGTGCCAGCAAACTCAGGCGTACTTCCTACGAGCAGTACTTC. It specifies CASKLRRTSYEQYF.

Comment on this clone: A read error may account for a junction end that differs from germline. The chain links TRBV7-9 to TRBJ2-2; 8 bases line up with TRBD1. Germline V gives CDR1 SEHNR, CDR2 FQNEAQ (reference sequence). CDR3 length: 17 amino acids. As DNA, the CDR3 is TGTTCCAGCAGCCACGACAGGGGCCTACCTAACACCGGGGAGCTGTTTTTT. Residues: CSSSHDRGLPNTGELFF.

The V gene is TRBV7-6, the J gene TRBJ2-3; weak D call: TRBD1 (6 bases). V was shortened by 5 bases and J by 7 bases, with 25 bases between the two germline ends. The germline CDR1 and CDR2 sequences are SGHVS and FNYEAQ. The length of the CDR3 is 17 residues. The CDR3 loop is CASSPHRVGRPGHTQYF. For the CDR3, the DNA is TGTGCCAGCAGCCCCCACAGGGTTGGCCGACCTGGACATACGCAGTATTTT.

The J gene is TRBJ1-2, the V gene TRBV4-3; D is uncertain. V lost 2 bases and J lost 4, with 14 bases in between. The CDR3 length is 15 residues. Germline CDR1 reads LGHNA; CDR2 reads YSLEER. In DNA, the CDR3 is TGCGCCAGCAGCCAACGATTGGAAGCGGGCTATGGCTACACCTTC. Amino acid sequence: CASSQRLEAGYGYTF.

The chain links TRBV5-1 to TRBJ2-7, with a tentative D call TRBD1 (6 bases). CDR3 length: 14 residues. From germline, CDR1 is SGHRS and CDR2 YFSETQ. With 4 bases removed from V and 3 bases from J, the gap between germline ends came to 14 bases. CDR3 residues: CASSVQGGGYEQYF. CDR3 coding DNA: TGCGCCAGCAGCGTACAGGGCGGAGGCTACGAGCAGTACTTC. Based on the CDR3 plus reference TRBV5-1 and TRBJ2-7, the full variable domain is KAGVTQTPRYLIKTRGQQVTLSCSPISGHRSVSWYQQTPGQGLQFLFEYFSETQRNKGNFPGRFSGRQFSNSRSEMNVSTLELGDSALYLCASSVQGGGYEQYFGPGTRLTVT.